This is a list of T cell receptor beta chains from one sample in a study of cytomegalovirus exposure and HLA in healthy donors. Profiled with immunoSEQ multiplex PCR; TCRdb holds only in-frame clones, not every one. The table has under 200,000 clones, roughly 80% seen once. The source material was PBMCs. The receptors come from a human donor in good health. Each CDR3 is given with its conserved first and last residue. The order of the fields is CDR3 DNA, CDR3 protein, clone size, J gene, V gene, D gene. A D gene is named only where the DNA matches it firmly. Clone sizes are given selectively: once, few, many, or a class where the clone is expanded.

DNA: TGTGCCAGCAGCTTAGCACGGGGAGGGCAAGAGACCCAGTACTTC
CDR3: CASSLARGGQETQYF
size: few
J: TRBJ2-5
V: TRBV7-9
D: TRBD2

DNA: TGTGCCAGCAGCTTGGGGGGGGAAGAGACCCAGTACTTC
CDR3: CASSLGGEETQYF
size: once
J: TRBJ2-5
V: TRBV5-4
D: -

DNA: TGTGCCAGCAGCTTAGAGGGGGCGCTTAACTATGGCTACACCTTC
CDR3: CASSLEGALNYGYTF
size: once
J: TRBJ1-2
V: TRBV11-2
D: -

DNA: TGTGCCAGCAGCTCCGTTCAGGGTACCGGGGAGCTGTTTTTT
CDR3: CASSSVQGTGELFF
size: -
J: TRBJ2-2
V: TRBV11-2
D: -

DNA: TGTGCCAGCAGCTCCCGTACGACAGGGAATGTTGGAAACACCATATATTTT
CDR3: CASSSRTTGNVGNTIYF
size: -
J: TRBJ1-3
V: TRBV7-8
D: TRBD1

DNA: TGTGCCAGCTCAGACCAGTACTTC
CDR3: CASSDQYF
size: once
J: TRBJ2-5
V: TRBV7-9
D: -

DNA: TGTGCCAGCACCCCACGGGGGATAACCTACGAGCAGTACTTC
CDR3: CASTPRGITYEQYF
size: -
J: TRBJ2-7
V: TRBV7-2
D: -

DNA: TGTGCCAGCAGCTTCTGGACAGCTAACACTGAAGCTTTCTTT
CDR3: CASSFWTANTEAFF
size: -
J: TRBJ1-1
V: TRBV7-2
D: -

DNA: TGTGCCAGCAGTTACCGCTCCAAACGCGATGAGCAGTTCTTC
CDR3: CASSYRSKRDEQFF
size: -
J: TRBJ2-1
V: TRBV6-5
D: -

DNA: TGTGCCAGCAGCTTGGAGGCGGTGGGCCTGCGGGGGGGCCCCGGGGAGCTGTTTTTT
CDR3: CASSLEAVGLRGGPGELFF
size: -
J: TRBJ2-2
V: TRBV5-6
D: TRBD2

DNA: TGTGCCAGCTCACCATTCGTTGGGAGGAACACTGAAGCTTTCTTT
CDR3: CASSPFVGRNTEAFF
size: -
J: TRBJ1-1
V: TRBV18
D: -

DNA: TGTGCCAGCAGACCCGGGGGGCTAGCGGGGGCGACAGATACGCAGTATTTT
CDR3: CASRPGGLAGATDTQYF
size: few
J: TRBJ2-3
V: TRBV28
D: TRBD2

DNA: TGTGCCAGCTCCGGTGGGACAGGGGACCCAGATACGCAGTATTTT
CDR3: CASSGGTGDPDTQYF
size: few
J: TRBJ2-3
V: TRBV11-1
D: TRBD1

DNA: TGTGCCAGCAGTTACAGGCTGGGGGGATCGGGCACTGAAGCTTTCTTT
CDR3: CASSYRLGGSGTEAFF
size: -
J: TRBJ1-1
V: TRBV6-6
D: -

DNA: TGTGCCAGCAGTGAAAGTCTAGCTTACTCTCCTGAGCAGTTCTTC
CDR3: CASSESLAYSPEQFF
size: -
J: TRBJ2-1
V: TRBV2
D: -

DNA: TGTGCCTCCCGGGAGGCGGGGGGAACTTTCTACGAGCAGTACTTC
CDR3: CASREAGGTFYEQYF
size: -
J: TRBJ2-7
V: TRBV10-3
D: TRBD2

DNA: TGTGCCAGCAGTGCTAGCGGGGGGTCCCAAAATGAGCAGTTCTTC
CDR3: CASSASGGSQNEQFF
size: -
J: TRBJ2-1
V: TRBV6-4
D: TRBD2

DNA: TGTGCCAGCAGCTCGGACAGGGGCACAGATACGCAGTATTTT
CDR3: CASSSDRGTDTQYF
size: -
J: TRBJ2-3
V: TRBV7-9
D: TRBD1

DNA: TGTGCCAGCAGCTTAGGCCCGACTGTCACAGATACGCAGTATTTT
CDR3: CASSLGPTVTDTQYF
size: -
J: TRBJ2-3
V: TRBV13
D: -

DNA: TGTGCCAGCAGAACCGACAGTTCACCTTCACCCCTCCACTTT
CDR3: CASRTDSSPSPLHF
size: -
J: TRBJ1-6
V: TRBV5-4
D: -

DNA: TGTGCCAGTAGTATGACTAGCGGGGGGTCCTACGAGCAGTACTTC
CDR3: CASSMTSGGSYEQYF
size: -
J: TRBJ2-7
V: TRBV19
D: TRBD2

DNA: TGTGCCAGCAGTCAATCCACGAGCCTGGAGACCCAGTACTTC
CDR3: CASSQSTSLETQYF
size: once
J: TRBJ2-5
V: TRBV27
D: -